Presented here are 11 T cell receptor beta chains from one specimen sequenced in a study of naive and memory T cell subsets. Study conclusions and caveats: Naive repertoires, especially CD8, held a few larger clonotypes, possibly memory cells re-expressing CD45RA.

An equimolar mix of two oligonucleotides served as the beta constant-region primer for TRBC1 and TRBC2. Ligated cDNA was amplified by four rounds of PCR with nested alpha and beta constant-region primers and SP2. Each CDR3 protein is one row after TCRdb ran MiXCR on the UMI-ligation and nested PCR reads. The sample carries 85,000 to 130,000 distinct CDR3 sequences, about 14% recorded once. Antigens for these TCRs are unknown. The sample consisted of naive CD8+ T cells from blood. These receptors all come from a human donor in good health.

This clonotype occurred a few times. The rearrangement joins TRBV5-1 to TRBJ2-7; TRBD1 is a possible D gene (7 bases). Trimming shortened V by 0 bases and J by 3 bases, and 22 bases separated the two germline ends. The CDR3 has 18 amino acids. The V gene's germline CDR1 is SGHRS and CDR2 YFSETQ. This CDR3 reads CASSLARTGDGRNYEQYF. The CDR3 coding sequence is TGCGCCAGCAGCTTGGCCCGGACAGGCGATGGGAGGAACTACGAGCAGTACTTC.

The rearrangement uses TRBV6-2 or TRBV6-3 and TRBJ1-5; possibly TRBD1 for D (6 bases). This CDR3 region has 16 residues. Germline values: CDR1 MNHEY, CDR2 SVGEGT. V shed 3 bases and J shed 4 bases, with 16 bases lying between them. In nucleotides, the CDR3 is TGTGCCAGCAGTTATGAACGGGACACTGGAAATCAGCCCCAGCATTTT. Protein sequence: CASSYERDTGNQPQHF.

The chain couples TRBV29-1 to TRBJ2-1, with D perhaps assigned TRBD1 or TRBD2 (5 bases each). The V end was cut by 0 bases, the J end by 6 bases, with 15 bases between. CDR3 length: 15 residues. The germline CDR1 and CDR2 sequences are SQVTM and ANQGSEA. For the CDR3, the DNA is TGCAGCGTTGAAGATGGGGGTTCAGGATCCAATGAGCAGTTCTTC. It is translated as CSVEDGGSGSNEQFF.

Many counts were recorded for this clonotype. J is TRBJ1-2 and V is TRBV20-1; D is unresolved. Germline assignment: CDR1 DFQATT and CDR2 SNEGSKA (reference sequence). Trimming cost V 1 base and J 8 bases, with 14 bases left between them. This CDR3 has 13 amino acids. As DNA, the CDR3 is TGCAGTGCTAGAGGGATGGATATCGACGGCTACACCTTC. This gives the protein CSARGMDIDGYTF.

This clonotype was detected only a few times. The chain joins TRBV5-1 to TRBJ1-2, with 8 bases fitting TRBD1. The CDR3 extends over 14 amino acids. Germline V gene sequence: CDR1 SGHRS, CDR2 YFSETQ. V dropped 4 bases and J dropped 3; count of bases not matched to a gene: 5. CDR3: CASSPGTGDYGYTF. The DNA of the CDR3 is TGCGCCAGCAGCCCCGGGACAGGAGACTATGGCTACACCTTC.

The CDR3 region has the DNA TGCAGCGTTGAAGATGCAGGGACTGAAGCTTTCTTT. Encoded protein: CSVEDAGTEAFF. The chain is built from TRBV29-1 and TRBJ1-1; a possible D gene is TRBD1 (5 bases). In germline, CDR1 is SQVTM, CDR2 ANQGSEA. The CDR3 covers 12 residues. V was clipped by 0 bases and J by 5 bases, with 7 bases between them.

This clonotype was counted ten times or more. The rearrangement links TRBV7-7 to TRBJ2-2; 7 nucleotides line up with TRBD1. This CDR3 has 16 residues. V shed 1 base, J shed 5 bases, and the junction held 7 bases outside the gene matches. Looked up from germline, CDR1 is SSHAT and CDR2 is FNYEAQ (reference sequence). CDR3 loop: CASSLEGAGGTGELFF. The CDR3 coding sequence is TGTGCCAGCAGCTTAGAGGGGGCTGGCGGGACCGGGGAGCTGTTTTTT.

V gene TRBV29-1 combines with J gene TRBJ2-2, with a possible D match to TRBD2 (6 bases). The CDR3 consists of 13 residues. Germline CDR1 and CDR2: SQVTM and ANQGSEA. V lost 4 bases to trimming and J lost 5 bases, with 11 bases between them. CDR3 nucleotide sequence: TGCAGCGTTGTGCGGGAAAGAACCGGGGAGCTGTTTTTT. Residues: CSVVRERTGELFF.

This clonotype was seen more than once but under ten times. The chain links TRBV7-3 to TRBJ2-2; TRBD1 aligns across 8 bases. Looked up from germline, CDR1 is SGHTA and CDR2 is FQGTGA. The CDR3 consists of 16 residues. Trimming cost V 2 bases and J 2 bases; bases outside gene matches: 4. The CDR3 loop reads CASSLDRGPNTGELFF. CDR3 DNA sequence: TGTGCCAGCAGCTTAGACAGGGGACCTAACACCGGGGAGCTGTTTTTT.

The V and J genes are TRBV7-8 and TRBJ2-1, with TRBD2 identical over 7 bases. Germline assignment: CDR1 SGHVS and CDR2 FQNEAQ. The J segment lost 7 bases and the V segment lost 3 bases, leaving 9 bases of the junction unmatched. The CDR3 is made up of 15 amino acids. The CDR3 DNA reads as TGTGCCAGCAGCTTCAGCGGGAAGATTCGGAATGAGCAGTTCTTC. It yields the protein CASSFSGKIRNEQFF.

This clonotype was seen at least ten times. V and J are TRBV30 and TRBJ2-1; 7 positions agree with TRBD2. V gave up 0 bases and J gave up 0 bases; unmatched junction bases: 5. Germline CDR1 is GTSNPN and CDR2 is SVGIG (reference sequence). This CDR3 is built from 16 residues. CDR3 sequence: CAWSVPLANSYNEQFF. CDR3 bases: TGTGCCTGGAGTGTACCACTAGCGAACTCCTACAATGAGCAGTTCTTC. Variable domain in full (rest from reference TRBV30 and TRBJ2-1): SQTIHQWPATLVQPVGSPLSLECTVEGTSNPNLYWYRQAAGRGLQLLFYSVGIGQISSEVPQNLSASRPQDRQFILSSKKLLLSDSGFYLCAWSVPLANSYNEQFFGPGTRLTVL.